The 25 T cell receptor beta chains listed next were all sequenced from one sample in a study of blood T cell repertoires in COVID-19. Using immunoSEQ multiplex PCR, the repertoire was profiled, and TCRdb retains in-frame clones only, with some absent. In the table there are about 150,000 clones, about four fifths of which are singletons. Source material: peripheral blood. These TCRs come from a woman in her sixties or seventies who had recovered from COVID-19.

The CDR3 loop is CASSKLAQWLEKLFF. The CDR3 DNA is TGTGCCAGCAGCAAACTGGCACAGTGGTTAGAAAAACTGTTTTTT. The chain combines TRBV21-1 with TRBJ1-4; the table's D call of TRBD1 was not tested on the DNA. TRBV21-1 is an annotated pseudogene. The CDR3 loop spans 15 amino acids.

V usage is TRBV6-5 and J usage is TRBJ1-2, with D tentatively TRBD1 (6 bases). This CDR3 region has 14 residues. Between the trimmed V and J ends, which lost 6 bases and 6 bases, there was a span of 17 bases. In germline, CDR1 is MNHEY, CDR2 SVGAGI. CDR3 DNA sequence: TGTGCCAGCAGGGCCTCAGGGAGGGGGGATGGCTACACCTTC. Its protein product is CASRASGRGDGYTF.

In regard to this clone: Other nucleotide sequences from this sample produce the same CDR3. The CDR3 protein is CASSPGTANSPLHF. For the CDR3, the DNA is TGCGCCAGCAGCCCCGGGACAGCCAATTCACCCCTCCACTTT. The chain links TRBV5-1 to TRBJ1-6; 7 bases align to TRBD1. Germline CDR1 SGHRS, CDR2 YFSETQ. The CDR3 is made up of 14 amino acids. V lost 4 bases to trimming and J lost 7 bases; unmatched junction nucleotides: 5.

The rearrangement joins TRBV12-5 to TRBJ2-5; 13 bases are shared with TRBD2. The V segment lost 5 bases and the J segment 0 bases; nucleotides outside the gene matches: 3. Germline values: CDR1 LGHNT, CDR2 FRNRAP. The CDR3 extends over 16 amino acids. CDR3 nucleotide sequence: TGTGCTAGTGGTATGGGGACTAGCGGGAACCAAGAGACCCAGTACTTC. Protein: CASGMGTSGNQETQYF.

The CDR3 region is CASSPGTSGIYEQYF. Here the CDR3 DNA reads TGTGCCAGCAGCCCCGGGACTAGCGGGATTTACGAGCAGTACTTC. The chain combines TRBV9 with TRBJ2-7; 13 bases fit TRBD2. CDR3 length equals 15 residues. V was clipped by 4 bases and J by 4 bases; unmatched bases: 5. Germline V CDR1 and CDR2: SGDLS, YYNGEE.

This sequence joins TRBV9 and TRBJ2-1, with 9 nucleotides matching TRBD2. From germline, CDR1 is SGDLS and CDR2 YYNGEE. This CDR3 has 13 amino acids. With 1 base clipped from V and 9 bases from J, the junction kept 2 bases outside the gene matches. The CDR3 DNA sequence: TGTGCCAGCAGCGTATCGCGGGAGGGTGAGCAGTTCTTC. Its protein is CASSVSREGEQFF. Filled out from reference TRBV9 and TRBJ2-1, the complete variable domain reads DSGVTQTPKHLITATGQRVTLRCSPRSGDLSVYWYQQSLDQGLQFLIQYYNGEERAKGNILERFSAQQFPDLHSELNLSSLELGDSALYFCASSVSREGEQFFGPGTRLTVL.

This chain uses TRBV20-1 with TRBJ1-5; 8 bases agree with TRBD1. Trimming cost V 3 bases and J 5 bases; bases outside gene matches: 6. The CDR3 has 14 residues. The V gene's germline CDR1 is DFQATT and CDR2 SNEGSKA (reference sequence). This CDR3 reads CSASRGQEDQPQHF. CDR3 in DNA: TGCAGTGCTAGTAGGGGACAGGAAGATCAGCCCCAGCATTTT.

The V gene is TRBV7-2, the J gene TRBJ1-1, with TRBD1 identical over 10 bases. CDR3 length: 14 amino acids. Germline CDR1 reads SGHTA; CDR2 reads FQGNSA. Germline trimming cut 5 bases from V and 6 bases from J; bases unmatched to any gene: 6. The CDR3 DNA sequence: TGTGCCAGCAGCCGCGACAGGGGGCGGGCTGAAGCTTTCTTT. It yields the protein CASSRDRGRAEAFF.

V is TRBV5-8 and J is TRBJ1-2; TRBD1 matches at 11 bases. Looked up from germline, CDR1 is SGHTS and CDR2 is YDEGEE. This CDR3 has 16 amino acids. V was clipped by 3 bases and J by 4 bases; unmatched bases: 8. The CDR3 is CASSSGRTGGGYGYTF. CDR3 DNA sequence: TGTGCCAGCAGCTCGGGGCGGACAGGGGGCGGCTATGGCTACACCTTC.

This clone was recorded only once. The chain has TRBV12-5 and TRBJ2-5; 8 positions agree with TRBD2. Germline loops: CDR1 LGHNT, CDR2 FRNRAP. The V segment lost 6 bases and the J segment 1 base; nucleotides outside the gene matches: 4. The CDR3 contains 14 residues. The CDR3: CASGQSGGQETQYF. The CDR3, as DNA: TGTGCTAGTGGGCAAAGCGGGGGCCAAGAGACCCAGTACTTC.

This chain joins TRBV7-8 and TRBJ2-1; 7 positions match TRBD1. The germline V gene has CDR1 SGHVS and CDR2 FQNEAQ. The CDR3 spans 13 residues. The ends lost 4 bases at V and 10 bases at J; junction bases unmatched: 7. The CDR3 loop is CASSSRDRREQFF. Written as DNA, the CDR3 is TGTGCCAGCAGCTCCCGGGACAGACGGGAGCAGTTCTTC.

The count of this clone is one. The rearrangement uses TRBV20-1 and TRBJ2-7, with a tentative D call TRBD2 (6 bases). This CDR3 has 11 residues. Germline assignment: CDR1 DFQATT and CDR2 SNEGSKA (reference sequence). Trimming removed 6 bases from V and 4 bases from J, with 10 bases in between. CDR3 in DNA: TGCAGTGCCGCCCTAGCGTACGAGCAGTACTTC. This gives the protein CSAALAYEQYF.

This clone showed up just a few times. This chain uses TRBV18 with TRBJ2-2, with TRBD1 matching 8 bases. The CDR3 loop spans 13 amino acids. Germline lookup yields CDR1 KGHSH and CDR2 LQKENI. V was pared by 5 bases and J by 5 bases, with 1 base of the junction left unmatched. The chain's CDR3 is CASSGTGTGELFF. The DNA for the CDR3 is TGTGCCAGCTCAGGGACAGGTACCGGGGAGCTGTTTTTT. Full variable domain (rest looked up from reference TRBV18 and TRBJ2-2): NAGVMQNPRHLVRRRGQEARLRCSPMKGHSHVYWYRQLPEEGLKFMVYLQKENIIDESGMPKERFSAEFPKEGPSILRIQQVVRGDSAAYFCASSGTGTGELFFGEGSRLTVL.

The CDR3 sequence is CASSGTSGGDTGELFF. The CDR3 DNA reads as TGTGCCAGCAGCGGGACTAGCGGGGGGGACACCGGGGAGCTGTTTTTT. The chain combines TRBV11-2 with TRBJ2-2; 16 positions agree with TRBD2. With V trimmed by 5 bases and J by 3 bases, 0 bases remained unmatched. The CDR3 is 16 residues long. Germline CDR1 and CDR2: SGHAT and FQNNGV.

The V gene is TRBV6-5, the J gene TRBJ2-1; 9 positions match TRBD2. There are 15 residues in the CDR3. From germline, CDR1 is MNHEY and CDR2 SVGAGI. V lost 2 bases, J lost 4 bases, and 3 bases stayed unmatched. The chain's CDR3 is CASSYGLAGYNEQFF. CDR3 sequence (DNA): TGTGCCAGCAGTTACGGGCTAGCGGGGTACAATGAGCAGTTCTTC.

This clone was seen a few times. The CDR3 here is CASSLWRGGDTQYF. The DNA of the CDR3 is TGTGCCAGCAGCTTATGGCGGGGGGGGGATACGCAGTATTTT. V and J are TRBV7-2 and TRBJ2-3, with 9 bases fitting TRBD2. J lost 6 bases, V lost 2 bases, and 3 bases had no gene match. CDR1 and CDR2 (germline): SGHTA, FQGNSA. The CDR3 runs 14 residues.

The CDR3 loop is CASTVGGSGVDTQYF. CDR3 DNA sequence: TGTGCCAGCACCGTCGGTGGTAGCGGGGTCGATACGCAGTATTTT. The J gene is TRBJ2-3, the V gene TRBV7-9, with 8 bases fitting TRBD2. This CDR3 contains 15 residues. Germline assignment: CDR1 SEHNR and CDR2 FQNEAQ (reference sequence). With 7 bases clipped from V and 6 bases from J, the junction kept 12 bases outside the gene matches.

This clone was seen more than once but under ten times. The chain links TRBV6-2 or TRBV6-3 to TRBJ2-4; D ambiguous. This CDR3 has 15 residues. Trimming shortened V by 5 bases and J by 5 bases, and 16 bases separated the two germline ends. CDR1 MNHEY and CDR2 SVGEGT come from the germline V gene. Here the CDR3 DNA reads TGTGCCAGCAGTAGGAGCACCCGACGGGAAAACATTCAGTACTTC. Its protein product is CASSRSTRRENIQYF.

This chain connects TRBV11-3 to TRBJ1-3, with a weak D call TRBD1 (6 bases). V gave up 5 bases and J gave up 0 bases, with 20 bases separating them. The CDR3 extends over 18 amino acids. Germline lookup yields CDR1 SGHNT and CDR2 YENEEA. The DNA of the CDR3 is TGTGCCAGCAGCCAACAGGGCCTCGGGGCAGTCTCTGGAAACACCATATATTTT. Residues: CASSQQGLGAVSGNTIYF.

This clone was found a few times. CDR3 sequence (DNA): TGTGCCAGCAGCCCTTCGAGGACTAGGGCTTTCTTT. Encoded protein: CASSPSRTRAFF. This rearrangement joins TRBV14 to TRBJ1-1; D remains unclear. The ends were cut back, 4 bases at V and 11 bases at J, with 14 bases in the middle. From germline, CDR1 is SGHDN and CDR2 FVKESK. The CDR3 extends over 12 amino acids.

The chain recombines TRBV7-9 with TRBJ1-1, with 9 bases matching TRBD1. Germline CDR1 SEHNR, CDR2 FQNEAQ (reference sequence). Trimming at V came to 2 bases and at J to 11 bases, leaving 9 bases not matched to a gene. This CDR3 region has 14 residues. CDR3 sequence: CASSLSWDRDGAFF. The CDR3 coding sequence is TGTGCCAGCAGCTTATCTTGGGACAGGGATGGGGCTTTCTTT.

The CDR3 sequence: CASSTSAGPQHF. For the CDR3, the DNA is TGTGCCAGTAGTACCTCGGCGGGGCCCCAGCATTTT. This rearrangement joins TRBV19 to TRBJ1-5; D unresolved. The CDR3 has 12 residues. Trimming stripped 4 bases from V and 9 bases from J, with 10 bases between. Per germline, CDR1 LNHDA and CDR2 SQIVND (reference sequence).

V usage is TRBV5-1 and J usage is TRBJ2-1, with TRBD2 as a possible D gene (5 bases). Germline V gene data show CDR1 as SGHRS and CDR2 as YFSETQ. Trimming took 4 bases from V and 2 from J, leaving 13 bases between them. This CDR3 has 15 residues. Here the CDR3 reads CASSPLSVPYNEQFF. The CDR3 bases are TGCGCCAGCAGCCCCCTTAGCGTCCCCTACAATGAGCAGTTCTTC.

V is TRBV9 and J is TRBJ2-5; 9 bases line up with TRBD1. With 4 bases clipped from V and 2 bases from J, the junction kept 6 bases outside the gene matches. The CDR3 consists of 15 residues. Per the germline V gene, CDR1 is SGDLS and CDR2 is YYNGEE. The DNA for the CDR3 is TGTGCCAGCAGCCTAGGACAGGGGACTCAAGAGACCCAGTACTTC. Its translation: CASSLGQGTQETQYF.

CDR3 region: CASSYSTGLNTEAFF. Here the CDR3 DNA reads TGTGCCAGCAGTTACTCGACAGGGTTGAACACTGAAGCTTTCTTT. J is TRBJ1-1 and V is TRBV6-5; 7 bases fit TRBD1. The CDR3 has 15 residues. V shed 0 bases and J 0 bases; nucleotides not matched to a gene: 1. Germline V gives CDR1 MNHEY, CDR2 SVGAGI.